This T cell receptor beta chain is from a study of OX40 agonist ivuxolimab in advanced cancers. Clones were sequenced by immunoSEQ multiplex PCR, and TCRdb holds only the in-frame ones, with some missing. Found here are about 70,000 clones, roughly 81% of them singletons; the top ten hold 5%. Trimming shortened V by 1 base and J by 2 bases, and 15 bases separated the two germline ends. The CDR3 sequence is 17 residues long. Germline V lookup: CDR1 SGHVS, CDR2 FNYEAQ. Sequenced material: CD4+ or CD8+ T cells sorted from blood, taken in a trial of the OX40 agonist ivuxolimab. J is TRBJ1-3 and V is TRBV7-6, with D unresolved. The TCR originated in an adult with an advanced solid tumor such as melanoma, head and neck, liver or kidney cancer. CDR3 coding DNA: TGTGCCAGCAGCTTAGAGCTCTCGAGGTCGCCTGGAAACACCATATATTTT. Protein: CASSLELSRSPGNTIYF.